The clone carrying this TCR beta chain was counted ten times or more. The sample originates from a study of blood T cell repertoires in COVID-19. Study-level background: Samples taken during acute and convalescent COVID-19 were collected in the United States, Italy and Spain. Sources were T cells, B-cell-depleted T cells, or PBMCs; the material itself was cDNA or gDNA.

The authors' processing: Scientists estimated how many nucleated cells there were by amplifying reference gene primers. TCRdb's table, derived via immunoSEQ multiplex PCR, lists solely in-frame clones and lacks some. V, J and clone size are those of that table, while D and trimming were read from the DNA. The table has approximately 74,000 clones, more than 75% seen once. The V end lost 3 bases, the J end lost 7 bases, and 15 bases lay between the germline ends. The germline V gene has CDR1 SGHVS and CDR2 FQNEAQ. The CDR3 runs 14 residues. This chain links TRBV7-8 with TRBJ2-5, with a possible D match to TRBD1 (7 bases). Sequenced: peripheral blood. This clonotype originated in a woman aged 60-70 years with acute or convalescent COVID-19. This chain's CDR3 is CASSFLGGGSTQYF. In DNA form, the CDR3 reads TGTGCCAGCAGCTTTCTTGGAGGGGGCTCGACCCAGTACTTC.